The 2 T cell receptor beta chains below come from one sample, sequenced in a study of follicular helper T cells after annual influenza vaccination. Some clones are missing from TCRdb's copy, which holds only in-frame ones; the method was immunoSEQ multiplex PCR. The top ten hold roughly 0.54% of the sample, which has 9,500 to 10,000 clones, about 86% seen once. Regarding time point: 2013-2014 season, 7 days after vaccination. This sample comprised CXCR5- memory CD4+ T cells sorted from blood, obtained 7 days after influenza vaccination. Every receptor here comes from an adult who received the influenza vaccine.

The chain recombines TRBV25-1 with TRBJ1-1, with D unclear. The CDR3 runs 11 residues. Trimming took 4 bases from V and 12 from J, leaving 12 bases between them. Germline V lookup: CDR1 MGHDK, CDR2 SYGVNS. The CDR3 protein is CASSVVGLTFF. CDR3 bases: TGTGCCAGCAGTGTTGTGGGGTTGACTTTCTTT.

This chain connects TRBV19 to TRBJ2-4; TRBD2 is a possible D gene (5 bases). This CDR3 is built from 17 residues. The germline V gene encodes CDR1 LNHDA and CDR2 SQIVND (reference sequence). Trimming left V 0 bases short and J 1 base short, with 13 bases between. The CDR3 loop is CASSIDRSRGAKNIQYF. The CDR3 DNA follows: TGTGCCAGTAGTATAGATCGGTCCCGAGGGGCCAAAAACATTCAGTACTTC.